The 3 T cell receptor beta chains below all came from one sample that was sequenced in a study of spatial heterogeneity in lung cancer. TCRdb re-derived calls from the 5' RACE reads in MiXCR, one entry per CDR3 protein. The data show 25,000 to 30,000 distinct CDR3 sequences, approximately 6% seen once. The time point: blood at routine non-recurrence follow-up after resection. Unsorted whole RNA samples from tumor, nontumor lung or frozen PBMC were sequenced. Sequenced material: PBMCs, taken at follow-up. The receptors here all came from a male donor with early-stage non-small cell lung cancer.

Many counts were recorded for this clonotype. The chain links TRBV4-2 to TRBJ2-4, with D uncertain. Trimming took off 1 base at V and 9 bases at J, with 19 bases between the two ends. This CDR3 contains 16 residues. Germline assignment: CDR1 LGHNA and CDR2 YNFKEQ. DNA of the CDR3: TGTGCCAGCAGCCAAGGAGCAGGTGGGGAAGGCGGCATTCAGTACTTC. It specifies CASSQGAGGEGGIQYF.

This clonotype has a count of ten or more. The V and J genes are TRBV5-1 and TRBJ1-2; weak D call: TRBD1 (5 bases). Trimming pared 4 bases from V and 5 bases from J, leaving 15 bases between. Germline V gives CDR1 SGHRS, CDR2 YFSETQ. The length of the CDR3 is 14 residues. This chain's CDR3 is CASSDPGLTYGYTF. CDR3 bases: TGCGCCAGCAGCGACCCGGGACTGACTTATGGCTACACCTTC.

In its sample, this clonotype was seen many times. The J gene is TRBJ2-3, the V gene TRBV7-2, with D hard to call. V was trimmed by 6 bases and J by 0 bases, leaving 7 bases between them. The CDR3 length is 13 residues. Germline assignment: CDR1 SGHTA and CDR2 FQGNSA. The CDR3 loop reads CASRGPSTDTQYF. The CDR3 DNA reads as TGTGCCAGCAGAGGTCCCAGCACAGATACGCAGTATTTT.